This TCR beta chain is from a study of T cells in Graves' hyperthyroidism and ophthalmopathy. Germline CDR1 and CDR2: GTSNPN and SVGIG (reference sequence). The CDR3 covers 16 residues. The V end was cut by 4 bases, the J end by 0 bases, with 16 bases between. Diagnoses used clinical symptoms, serum thyroxine and TRAb, thyroid ultrasound and orbital computed tomography. Study outcomes and limitations: Through a model of 13 V-J features, ophthalmopathy was separated from stable hyperthyroidism. Ophthalmopathy, which appeared later, was predicted by the model a median about 6.8 months before onset.

This clonotype was observed a few times. Its antigen is unidentified. Regions amplified from RNA transcripts were the TCR beta CDR3 regions. During a first-round RT-PCR of the TCR CDR3, the HTBI primer set was used. TCRdb recomputed calls from the multiplex PCR reads with MiXCR, one row per CDR3 protein. Among about 98,000 distinct CDR3 sequences, roughly 40% were seen once, and the ten largest hold 10%. The receptor was derived from a woman aged 30 to 39 with Graves' hyperthyroidism. This rearrangement joins TRBV30 to TRBJ1-5, with a possible D match to TRBD1 (5 bases). Sequences were obtained from peripheral blood or thyroid tissue (not recorded which). The CDR3 loop reads CAWKGTWPDSNQPQHF. The CDR3 nucleotides read TGTGCCTGGAAGGGGACCTGGCCAGATAGCAATCAGCCCCAGCATTTT.